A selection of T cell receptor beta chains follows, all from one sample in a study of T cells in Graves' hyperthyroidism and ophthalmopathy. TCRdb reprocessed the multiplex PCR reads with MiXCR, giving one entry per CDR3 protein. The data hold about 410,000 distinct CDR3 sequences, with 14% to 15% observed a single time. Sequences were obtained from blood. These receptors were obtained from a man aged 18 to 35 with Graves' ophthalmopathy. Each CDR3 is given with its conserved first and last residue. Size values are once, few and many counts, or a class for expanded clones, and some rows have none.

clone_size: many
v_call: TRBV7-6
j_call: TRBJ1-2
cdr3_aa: CASSPTSDSDGYTF

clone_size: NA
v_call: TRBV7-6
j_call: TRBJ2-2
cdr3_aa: CASSLGQGAPGELFF

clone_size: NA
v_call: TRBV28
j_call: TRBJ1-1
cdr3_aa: CASSFLGGMMNTEAFF

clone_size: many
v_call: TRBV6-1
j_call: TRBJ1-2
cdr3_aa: CASSGNQGQRNYGYTF

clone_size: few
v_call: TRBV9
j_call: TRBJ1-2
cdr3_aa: CASSPHTGIYGYTF

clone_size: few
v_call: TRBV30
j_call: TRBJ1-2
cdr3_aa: CAIRDRGLSYGYTF

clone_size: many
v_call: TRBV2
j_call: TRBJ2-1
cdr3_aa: CASSPTSGRDHNEQFF

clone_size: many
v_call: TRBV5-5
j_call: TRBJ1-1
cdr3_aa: CASSLVWGTEAFF

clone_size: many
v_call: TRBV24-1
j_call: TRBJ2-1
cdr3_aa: CATSDFKSGLANEQFF

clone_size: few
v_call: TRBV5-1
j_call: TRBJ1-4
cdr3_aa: CASSLGTGVGEKLFF

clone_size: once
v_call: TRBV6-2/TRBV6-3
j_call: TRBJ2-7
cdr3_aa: CAITRTLDNYEQYF

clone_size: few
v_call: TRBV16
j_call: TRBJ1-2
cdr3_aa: CASLRARGSGYTF

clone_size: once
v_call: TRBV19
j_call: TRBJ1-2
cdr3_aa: CASTIGAGTLYGYTF

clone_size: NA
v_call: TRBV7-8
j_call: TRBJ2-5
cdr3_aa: CASSLGTTRQETQYF